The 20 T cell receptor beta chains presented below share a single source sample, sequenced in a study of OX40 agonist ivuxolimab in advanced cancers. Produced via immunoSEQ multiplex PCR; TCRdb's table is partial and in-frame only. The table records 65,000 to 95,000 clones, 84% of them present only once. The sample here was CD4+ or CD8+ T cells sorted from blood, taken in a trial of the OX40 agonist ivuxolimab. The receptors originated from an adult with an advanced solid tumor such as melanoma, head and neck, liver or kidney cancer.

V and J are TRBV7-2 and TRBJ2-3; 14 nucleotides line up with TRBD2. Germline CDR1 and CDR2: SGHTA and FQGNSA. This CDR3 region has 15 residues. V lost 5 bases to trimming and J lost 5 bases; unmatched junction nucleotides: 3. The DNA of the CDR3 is TGTGCCAGCAGCCTCGGACTAGCGGGAGGAGATACGCAGTATTTT. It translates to CASSLGLAGGDTQYF.

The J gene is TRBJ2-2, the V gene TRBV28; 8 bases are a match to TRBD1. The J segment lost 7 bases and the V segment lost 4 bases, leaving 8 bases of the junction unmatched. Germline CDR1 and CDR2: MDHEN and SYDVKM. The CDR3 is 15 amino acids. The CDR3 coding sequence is TGTGCCAGCAGTTCGCCCGGGACAGGTGGCGGGGAGCTGTTTTTT. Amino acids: CASSSPGTGGGELFF.

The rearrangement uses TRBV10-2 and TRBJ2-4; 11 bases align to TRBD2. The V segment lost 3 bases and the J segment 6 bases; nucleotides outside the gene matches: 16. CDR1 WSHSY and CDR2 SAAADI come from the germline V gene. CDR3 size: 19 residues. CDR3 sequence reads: CASSEVTSGGLWGGNIQYF. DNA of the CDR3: TGCGCCAGCAGTGAAGTAACTAGCGGGGGACTTTGGGGGGGAAACATTCAGTACTTC.

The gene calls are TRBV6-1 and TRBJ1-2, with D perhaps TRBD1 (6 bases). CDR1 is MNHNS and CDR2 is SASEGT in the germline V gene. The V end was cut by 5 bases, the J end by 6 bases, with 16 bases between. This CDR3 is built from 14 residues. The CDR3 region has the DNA TGTGCCAGCAGTCCCACAGTAGGGGGGAATGGCTACACCTTC. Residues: CASSPTVGGNGYTF.

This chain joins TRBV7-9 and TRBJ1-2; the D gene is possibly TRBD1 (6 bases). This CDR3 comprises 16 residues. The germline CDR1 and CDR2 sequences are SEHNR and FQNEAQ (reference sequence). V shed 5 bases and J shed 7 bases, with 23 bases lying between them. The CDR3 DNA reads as TGTGCCAGCAGCCTCACGAACAGGGTAGAGGATGTTGGCTACACCTTC. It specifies CASSLTNRVEDVGYTF.

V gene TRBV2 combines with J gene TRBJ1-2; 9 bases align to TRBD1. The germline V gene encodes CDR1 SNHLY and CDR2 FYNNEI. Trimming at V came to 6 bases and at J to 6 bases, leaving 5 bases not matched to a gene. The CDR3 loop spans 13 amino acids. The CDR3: CASSGDRGDGYTF. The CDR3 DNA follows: TGTGCCAGCAGCGGTGACAGGGGGGATGGCTACACCTTC.

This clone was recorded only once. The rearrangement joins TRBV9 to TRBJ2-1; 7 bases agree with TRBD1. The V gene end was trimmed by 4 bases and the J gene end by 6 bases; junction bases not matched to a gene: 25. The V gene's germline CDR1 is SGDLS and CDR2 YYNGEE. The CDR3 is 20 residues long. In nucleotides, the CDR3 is TGTGCCAGCAGCTATCTTCCATCGCCCCGCGCGGTCAGGGGGATCAATGAGCAGTTCTTC. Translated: CASSYLPSPRAVRGINEQFF.

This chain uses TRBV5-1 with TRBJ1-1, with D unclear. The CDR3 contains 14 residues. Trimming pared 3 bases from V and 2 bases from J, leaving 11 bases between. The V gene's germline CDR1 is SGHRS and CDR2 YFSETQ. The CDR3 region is CASSSDPENTEAFF. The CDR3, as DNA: TGCGCCAGCAGCTCCGACCCGGAAAACACTGAAGCTTTCTTT.

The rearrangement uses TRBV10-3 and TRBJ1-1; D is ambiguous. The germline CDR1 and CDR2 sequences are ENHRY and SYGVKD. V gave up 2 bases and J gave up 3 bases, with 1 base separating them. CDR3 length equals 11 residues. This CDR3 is CAISEHTEAFF. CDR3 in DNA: TGTGCCATCAGTGAGCACACTGAAGCTTTCTTT.

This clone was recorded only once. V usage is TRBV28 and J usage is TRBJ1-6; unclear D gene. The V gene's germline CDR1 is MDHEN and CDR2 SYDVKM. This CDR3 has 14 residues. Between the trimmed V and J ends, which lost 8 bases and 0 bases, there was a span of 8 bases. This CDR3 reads CASVASSYNSPLHF. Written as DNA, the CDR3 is TGTGCCAGCGTTGCGAGCTCCTATAATTCACCCCTCCACTTT.

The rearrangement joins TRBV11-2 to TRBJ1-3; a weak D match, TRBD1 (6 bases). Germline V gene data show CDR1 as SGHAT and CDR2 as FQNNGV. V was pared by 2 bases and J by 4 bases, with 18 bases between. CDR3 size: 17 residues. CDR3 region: CASSLPPQGLGGNTIYF. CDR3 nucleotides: TGTGCCAGCAGCTTACCTCCACAGGGTTTGGGAGGAAACACCATATATTTT.

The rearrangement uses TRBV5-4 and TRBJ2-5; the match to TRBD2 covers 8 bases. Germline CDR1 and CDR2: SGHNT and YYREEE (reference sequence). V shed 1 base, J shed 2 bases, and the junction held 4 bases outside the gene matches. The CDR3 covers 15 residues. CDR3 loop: CASSLTSGSQETQYF. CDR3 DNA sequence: TGTGCCAGCAGCTTGACTAGCGGTTCTCAAGAGACCCAGTACTTC.

The CDR3 DNA follows: TGTGCCATCAGTGAGTCGATAGCCCAGAACTCTGGAAACACCATATATTTT. Protein product: CAISESIAQNSGNTIYF. The chain has TRBV10-3 and TRBJ1-3; no definite D call. Germline V gene sequence: CDR1 ENHRY, CDR2 SYGVKD. The CDR3 is 17 residues long. V was shortened by 0 bases and J by 0 bases, with 12 bases between the two germline ends.

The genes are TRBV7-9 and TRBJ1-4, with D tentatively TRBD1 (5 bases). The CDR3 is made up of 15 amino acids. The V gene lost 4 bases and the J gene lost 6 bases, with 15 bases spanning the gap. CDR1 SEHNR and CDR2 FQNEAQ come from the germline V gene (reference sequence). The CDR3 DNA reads TGTGCCAGCAGCTCACAGGCTTTCCTTTATGAAAAACTGTTTTTT. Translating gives CASSSQAFLYEKLFF.

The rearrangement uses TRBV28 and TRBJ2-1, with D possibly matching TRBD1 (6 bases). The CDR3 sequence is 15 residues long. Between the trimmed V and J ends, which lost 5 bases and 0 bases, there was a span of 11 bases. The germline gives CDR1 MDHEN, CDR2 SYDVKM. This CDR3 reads CASSASGVSYNEQFF. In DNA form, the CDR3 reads TGTGCCAGCAGTGCGTCAGGGGTCTCCTACAATGAGCAGTTCTTC.

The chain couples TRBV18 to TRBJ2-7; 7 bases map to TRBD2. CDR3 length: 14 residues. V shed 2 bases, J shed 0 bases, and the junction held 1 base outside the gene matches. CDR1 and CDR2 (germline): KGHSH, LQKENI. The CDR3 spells CASSPGGGSYEQYF. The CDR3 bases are TGTGCCAGCTCACCAGGGGGGGGCTCCTACGAGCAGTACTTC.

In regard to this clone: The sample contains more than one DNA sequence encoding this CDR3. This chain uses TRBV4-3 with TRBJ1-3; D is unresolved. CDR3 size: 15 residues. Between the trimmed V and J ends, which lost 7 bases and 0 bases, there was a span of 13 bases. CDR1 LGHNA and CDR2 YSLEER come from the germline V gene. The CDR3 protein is CASKGRLSSGNTIYF. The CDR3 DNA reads TGCGCCAGCAAAGGGAGGCTGAGCTCTGGAAACACCATATATTTT.

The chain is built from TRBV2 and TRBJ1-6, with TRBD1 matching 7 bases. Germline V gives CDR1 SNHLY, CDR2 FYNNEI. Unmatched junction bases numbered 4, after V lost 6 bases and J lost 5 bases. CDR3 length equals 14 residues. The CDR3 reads CASRGTVNNSPLHF. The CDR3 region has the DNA TGTGCCAGCAGGGGGACAGTAAATAATTCACCCCTCCACTTT.

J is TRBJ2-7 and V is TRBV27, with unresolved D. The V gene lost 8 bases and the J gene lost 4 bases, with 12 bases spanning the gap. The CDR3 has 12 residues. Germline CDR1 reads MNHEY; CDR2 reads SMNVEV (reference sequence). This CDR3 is CASLSSTYEQYF. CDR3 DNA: TGTGCCAGCCTATCCTCCACGTACGAGCAGTACTTC.

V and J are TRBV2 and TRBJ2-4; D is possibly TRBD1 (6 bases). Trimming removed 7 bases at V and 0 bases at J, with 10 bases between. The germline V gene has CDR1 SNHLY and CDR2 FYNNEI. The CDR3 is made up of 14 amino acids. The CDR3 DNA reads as TGTGCCAGCAAAGACAGGCTAGCCAAAAACATTCAGTACTTC. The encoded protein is CASKDRLAKNIQYF.